This entry lists 13 T cell receptor beta chains sequenced from one sample in a study of monozygotic twins with inflammatory bowel disease (dated by TCRdb to between 2018 and 2020). Library method: 5' RACE. The run used an Illumina HiSeq 2500. The reads, reprocessed by TCRdb, yield one row per CDR3 protein sequence and no DNA. In this sample's table one finds over 350,000 distinct CDR3 sequences. Around 2.6% of the sample belongs to the ten largest clones. The sequenced sample consisted of blood. These receptors all stem from a human donor with ulcerative colitis or Crohn's disease, or a healthy co-twin of an affected twin (not recorded which).

The V gene is TRBV12-3 or TRBV12-4, the J gene TRBJ2-7; TCRdb indicates TRBD2, and absent DNA this call remains unverified. The CDR3 spans 15 residues. This CDR3 reads CASSLGAGSIYEQYF.

V is TRBV4-3 and J is TRBJ1-3. Germline V gives CDR1 LGHNA, CDR2 YSLEER. There are 16 residues in the CDR3. CDR3 region: CASSHGGVAGGNTIYF.

V usage is TRBV4-2 and J usage is TRBJ1-1. Germline assignment: CDR1 LGHNA and CDR2 YNFKEQ. The CDR3 spans 13 residues. CDR3 sequence reads: CASSQGGPTEAFF.

CDR3 loop: CAISARTITLNNEQFF. The chain has TRBV10-3 and TRBJ2-1; TCRdb's assignment of TRBD2 cannot be checked, as there is no DNA. Germline CDR1 and CDR2: ENHRY and SYGVKD. The CDR3 covers 16 residues.

The rearrangement joins TRBV7-3 to TRBJ2-2; without DNA, the TCRdb call of TRBD2 cannot be checked. The CDR3 sequence is 16 residues long. Germline V CDR1 and CDR2: SGHTA, FQGTGA. The CDR3: CASSWGTSLDTGELFF.

The rearrangement uses TRBV24-1 and TRBJ2-2. The CDR3 extends over 13 amino acids. Germline values: CDR1 KGHDR, CDR2 SFDVKD. CDR3: CATRDSHTGELFF.

CDR3 sequence reads: CASSLGGLDTQYF. The chain couples TRBV7-7 to TRBJ2-3; the D call from TCRdb, TRBD1, cannot be confirmed without DNA. CDR1 is SSHAT, CDR2 FNYEAQ, per germline (reference sequence). The CDR3 loop spans 13 amino acids.

V and J are TRBV28 and TRBJ1-1. Germline CDR1 and CDR2: MDHEN and SYDVKM. The CDR3 is 13 residues long. The CDR3 spells CASSYPLNTEAFF.

V and J are TRBV30 and TRBJ2-7; as DNA is missing, the TRBD1 call by TCRdb cannot be tested. The germline V gene has CDR1 GTSNPN and CDR2 SVGIG (reference sequence). The CDR3 has 14 amino acids. The chain's CDR3 is CAWKGNRGNYEQYF.

The genes are TRBV20-1 and TRBJ1-4. The germline CDR1 and CDR2 sequences are DFQATT and SNEGSKA (reference sequence). The CDR3 length is 17 residues. The CDR3 sequence: CSARENPGSATNEKLFF.

This chain joins TRBV5-1 and TRBJ1-2; the TCRdb D gene call, TRBD1, has no DNA to confirm it. Germline assignment: CDR1 SGHRS and CDR2 YFSETQ. The CDR3 is 15 residues long. This CDR3 is CASSWGTGQGYGYTF. The full variable domain, completed using reference TRBV5-1 and TRBJ1-2, is KAGVTQTPRYLIKTRGQQVTLSCSPISGHRSVSWYQQTPGQGLQFLFEYFSETQRNKGNFPGRFSGRQFSNSRSEMNVSTLELGDSALYLCASSWGTGQGYGYTFGSGTRLTVV.

The chain recombines TRBV27 with TRBJ1-2; TCRdb proposes TRBD1, but this gene call is untestable without DNA. Per germline, CDR1 MNHEY and CDR2 SMNVEV (reference sequence). This CDR3 is 16 amino acids long. The CDR3 sequence is CASSPLTPTGNQSYTF.

This chain connects TRBV7-2 to TRBJ1-1. This CDR3 has 11 amino acids. Germline V gene lookup returns CDR1 SGHTA and CDR2 FQGNSA. CDR3 residues: CASSFGRRLFF.